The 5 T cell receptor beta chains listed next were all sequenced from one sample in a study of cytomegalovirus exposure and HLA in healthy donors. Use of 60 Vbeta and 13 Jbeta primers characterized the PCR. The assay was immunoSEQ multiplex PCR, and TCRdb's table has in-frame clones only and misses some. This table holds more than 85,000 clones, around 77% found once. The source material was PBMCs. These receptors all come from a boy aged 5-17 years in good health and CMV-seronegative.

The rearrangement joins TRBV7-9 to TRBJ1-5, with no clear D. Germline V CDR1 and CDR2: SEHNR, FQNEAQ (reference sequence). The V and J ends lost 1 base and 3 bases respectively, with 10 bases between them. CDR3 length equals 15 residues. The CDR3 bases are TGTGCCAGCAGCTTAGGTCTATCGGTCAATCAGCCCCAGCATTTT. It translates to CASSLGLSVNQPQHF.

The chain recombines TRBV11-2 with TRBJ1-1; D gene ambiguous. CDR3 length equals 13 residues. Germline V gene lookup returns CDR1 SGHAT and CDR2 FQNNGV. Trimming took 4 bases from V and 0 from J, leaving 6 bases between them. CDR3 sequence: CASSSGMNTEAFF. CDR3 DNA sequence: TGTGCCAGCAGCTCCGGTATGAACACTGAAGCTTTCTTT. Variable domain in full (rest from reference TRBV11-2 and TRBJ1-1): EAGVAQSPRYKIIEKRQSVAFWCNPISGHATLYWYQQILGQGPKLLIQFQNNGVVDDSQLPKDRFSAERLKGVDSTLKIQPAKLEDSAVYLCASSSGMNTEAFFGQGTRLTVV.

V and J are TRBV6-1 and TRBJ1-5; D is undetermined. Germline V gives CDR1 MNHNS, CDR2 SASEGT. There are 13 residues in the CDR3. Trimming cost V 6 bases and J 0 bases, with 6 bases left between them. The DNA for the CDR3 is TGTGCCAGCAGAGAGTATAGCAATCAGCCCCAGCATTTT. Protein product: CASREYSNQPQHF.

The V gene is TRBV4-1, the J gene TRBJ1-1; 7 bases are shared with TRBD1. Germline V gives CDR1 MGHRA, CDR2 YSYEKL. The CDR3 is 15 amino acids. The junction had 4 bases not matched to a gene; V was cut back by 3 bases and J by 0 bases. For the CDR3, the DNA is TGCGCCAGCAGCCATAACAGGGGAATGAACACTGAAGCTTTCTTT. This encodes CASSHNRGMNTEAFF.

This chain's CDR3 is CASSLGTGYEFF. DNA of the CDR3: TGTGCCAGCAGCTTGGGGACAGGGTACGAGTTCTTC. V is TRBV5-6 and J is TRBJ2-1, with 8 bases identical to TRBD1. The junction had 4 bases not matched to a gene; V was cut back by 0 bases and J by 14 bases. This CDR3 region has 12 residues. Germline V gene sequence: CDR1 SGHDT, CDR2 YYEEEE.